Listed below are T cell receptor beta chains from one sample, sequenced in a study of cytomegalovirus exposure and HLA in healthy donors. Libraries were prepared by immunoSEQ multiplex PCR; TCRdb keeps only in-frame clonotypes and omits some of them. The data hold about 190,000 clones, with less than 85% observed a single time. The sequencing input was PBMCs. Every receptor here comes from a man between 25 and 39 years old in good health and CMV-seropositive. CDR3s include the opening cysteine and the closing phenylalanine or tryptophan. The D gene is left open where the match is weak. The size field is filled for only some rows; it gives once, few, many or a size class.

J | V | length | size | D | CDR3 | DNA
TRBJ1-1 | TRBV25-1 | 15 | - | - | CASSDPQGRNTEAFF | TGTGCCAGCAGTGATCCCCAGGGTAGGAACACTGAAGCTTTCTTT
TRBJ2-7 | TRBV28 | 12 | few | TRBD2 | CASSGTTYEQYF | TGTGCCAGCAGTGGGACTACCTACGAGCAGTACTTC
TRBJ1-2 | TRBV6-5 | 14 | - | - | CASSTSGQDYGYTF | TGTGCCAGCAGTACCTCGGGACAAGACTATGGCTACACCTTC
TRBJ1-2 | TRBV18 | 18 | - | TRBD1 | CASSRGPGDRGFPLGYTF | TGTGCCAGCTCGCGAGGGCCAGGGGACAGGGGTTTTCCCCTAGGCTACACCTTC
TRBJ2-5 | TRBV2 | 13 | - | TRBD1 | CASLQGVGETQYF | TGTGCCAGCTTACAGGGGGTGGGAGAGACCCAGTACTTC
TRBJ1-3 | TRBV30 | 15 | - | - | CAWSRGTGSRNTIYF | TGTGCCTGGAGTCGAGGGACCGGGAGTCGAAACACCATATATTTT
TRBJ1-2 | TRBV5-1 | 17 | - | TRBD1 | CASSLAWTGTLLYGYTF | TGCGCCAGCAGCTTGGCTTGGACAGGTACCTTGCTCTATGGCTACACCTTC
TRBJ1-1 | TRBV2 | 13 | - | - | CASSVQVLIEAFF | TGTGCCAGCAGTGTACAGGTACTCATTGAAGCTTTCTTT
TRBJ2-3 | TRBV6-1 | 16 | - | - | CASSEASGARTDTQYF | TGTGCCAGCAGTGAAGCGAGCGGAGCCCGCACAGATACGCAGTATTTT
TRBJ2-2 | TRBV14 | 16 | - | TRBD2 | CASSQVGGGATGELFF | TGTGCCAGCAGCCAAGTCGGCGGGGGGGCCACCGGGGAGCTGTTTTTT
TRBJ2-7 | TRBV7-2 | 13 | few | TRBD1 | CASSSGQDYEQYF | TGTGCCAGCAGCTCGGGACAGGACTACGAGCAGTACTTC
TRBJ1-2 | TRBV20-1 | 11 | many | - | CSASTEYGYTF | TGCAGTGCTTCCACAGAGTATGGCTACACCTTC
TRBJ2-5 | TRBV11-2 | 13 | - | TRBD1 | CASSKGAGETQYF | TGTGCCAGCAGCAAGGGGGCGGGAGAGACCCAGTACTTC
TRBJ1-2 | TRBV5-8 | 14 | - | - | CASSFRQGPYGYTF | TGTGCCAGCAGCTTCCGTCAGGGCCCCTATGGCTACACCTTC
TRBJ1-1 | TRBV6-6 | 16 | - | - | CASSYFGGPLNTEAFF | TGTGCCAGCAGTTACTTCGGGGGTCCCTTGAACACTGAAGCTTTCTTT
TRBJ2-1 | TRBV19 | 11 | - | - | CASSSWEEQFF | TGTGCCAGCTCCTCCTGGGAGGAGCAGTTCTTC
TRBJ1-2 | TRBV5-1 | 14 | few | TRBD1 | CASSLGQGLTGYTF | TGCGCCAGCAGCTTGGGACAGGGTCTTACTGGCTACACCTTC
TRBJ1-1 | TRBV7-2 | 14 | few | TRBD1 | CASSLGTGLTEAFF | TGTGCCAGCAGCTTAGGGACAGGGCTCACTGAAGCTTTCTTT
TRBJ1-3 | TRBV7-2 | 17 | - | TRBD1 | CASSLGDREGLGNTIYF | TGTGCCAGCAGCTTAGGGGACAGGGAAGGTCTCGGAAACACCATATATTTT
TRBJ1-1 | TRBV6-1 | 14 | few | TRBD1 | CASSVSTGATEAFF | TGTGCCAGCAGTGTTAGCACAGGGGCCACTGAAGCTTTCTTT
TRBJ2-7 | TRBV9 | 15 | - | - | CASSVAPGDSYEQYF | TGTGCCAGCAGCGTAGCCCCCGGGGACTCCTACGAGCAGTACTTC
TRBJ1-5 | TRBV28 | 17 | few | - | CASSFLRLRLIDQPQHF | TGTGCCAGCAGTTTCCTACGACTGAGGCTGATAGATCAGCCCCAGCATTTT
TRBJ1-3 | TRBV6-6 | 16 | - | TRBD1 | CASSYGTGSSGNTIYF | TGTGCCAGCAGTTACGGGACAGGGAGCTCTGGAAACACCATATATTTT
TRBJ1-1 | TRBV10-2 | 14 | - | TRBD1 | CASSGQGGITEAFF | TGCGCCAGCAGCGGACAGGGGGGGATCACTGAAGCTTTCTTT
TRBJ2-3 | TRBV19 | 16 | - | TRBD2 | CASRILAGASTDTQYF | TGTGCCAGTAGGATCCTAGCGGGGGCTAGCACAGATACGCAGTATTTT
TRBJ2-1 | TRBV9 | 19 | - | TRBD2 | CASSGLGLAGAEWSNEQFF | TGTGCCAGCAGCGGCCTAGGACTAGCGGGAGCGGAGTGGAGCAATGAGCAGTTCTTC
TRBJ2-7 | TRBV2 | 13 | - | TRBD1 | CASKTDRGNEQYF | TGTGCCAGCAAAACGGACAGGGGAAACGAGCAGTACTTC
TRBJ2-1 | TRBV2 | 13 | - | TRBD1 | CASSADRDNEQFF | TGTGCCAGCAGCGCAGACAGGGACAATGAGCAGTTCTTC